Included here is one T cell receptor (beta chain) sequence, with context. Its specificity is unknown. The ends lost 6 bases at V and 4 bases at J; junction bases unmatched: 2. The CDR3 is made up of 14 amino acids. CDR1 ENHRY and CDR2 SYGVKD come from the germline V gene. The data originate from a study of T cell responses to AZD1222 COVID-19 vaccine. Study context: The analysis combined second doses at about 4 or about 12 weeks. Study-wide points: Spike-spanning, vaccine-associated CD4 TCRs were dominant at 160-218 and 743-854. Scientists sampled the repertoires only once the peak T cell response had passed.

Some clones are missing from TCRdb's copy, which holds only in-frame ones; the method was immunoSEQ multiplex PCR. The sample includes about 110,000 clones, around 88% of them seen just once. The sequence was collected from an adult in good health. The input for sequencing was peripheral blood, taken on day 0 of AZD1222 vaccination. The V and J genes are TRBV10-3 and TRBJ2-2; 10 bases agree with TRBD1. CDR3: CAIRGTGATGELFF. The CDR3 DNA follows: TGTGCCATCAGGGGGACAGGGGCCACCGGGGAGCTGTTTTTT.